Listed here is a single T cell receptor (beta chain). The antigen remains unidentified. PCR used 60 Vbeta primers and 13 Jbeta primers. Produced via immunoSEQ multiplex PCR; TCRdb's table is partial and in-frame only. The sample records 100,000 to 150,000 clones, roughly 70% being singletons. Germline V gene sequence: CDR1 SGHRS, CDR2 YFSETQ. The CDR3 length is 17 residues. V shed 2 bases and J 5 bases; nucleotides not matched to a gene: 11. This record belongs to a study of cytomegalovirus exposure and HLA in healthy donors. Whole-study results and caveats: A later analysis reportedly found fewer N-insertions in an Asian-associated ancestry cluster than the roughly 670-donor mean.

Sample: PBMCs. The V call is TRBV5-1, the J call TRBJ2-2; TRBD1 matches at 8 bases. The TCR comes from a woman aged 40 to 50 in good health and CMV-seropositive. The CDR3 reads CASSFQPGQGRTGELFF. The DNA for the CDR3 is TGCGCCAGCAGCTTTCAACCCGGACAGGGTAGGACCGGGGAGCTGTTTTTT.